This is a list of T cell receptor beta chains from one sample in a study of T cells in Graves' hyperthyroidism and ophthalmopathy. TCRdb called the multiplex PCR reads again in MiXCR, with one record for every CDR3 protein. Among fewer than 750,000 distinct CDR3 sequences listed, around 42% were seen once. Sequencing input: peripheral blood or thyroid tissue (not recorded which). All receptors derive from a woman younger than 35 with Graves' hyperthyroidism. CDR3s include the opening cysteine and the closing phenylalanine or tryptophan. D genes are given only for firm matches. Expanded clones are given a class, and other clones once, few, many or no size at all.

TRBV20-1	many	TRBJ2-7	TRBD2	CSAGGSSGSFDEQYF	TGCAGTGCGGGTGGGTCTAGCGGGAGTTTCGACGAGCAGTACTTC
TRBV20-1	-	TRBJ2-7	-	CSASPERMAYNEQYF	TGCAGTGCTAGCCCGGAGCGGATGGCCTACAATGAGCAGTACTTC
TRBV10-3	-	TRBJ2-5	TRBD1	CAIRQGVRETQYF	TGTGCCATCAGACAGGGGGTTCGAGAGACCCAGTACTTC
TRBV6-5	many	TRBJ1-1	-	CASSYFAGSHAEAFF	TGTGCCAGCAGTTACTTCGCAGGGTCGCACGCTGAAGCTTTCTTT
TRBV5-6	many	TRBJ1-2	-	CASHEGLDGYTF	TGTGCCAGCCACGAGGGGCTTGATGGCTACACCTTC
TRBV5-4	many	TRBJ2-5	TRBD2	CASLEDSTSGEETQYF	TGTGCCAGCCTAGAGGATTCGACTAGCGGTGAAGAGACCCAGTACTTC
TRBV15	-	TRBJ1-5	-	CATSSDPPNQPQHF	TGTGCCACCAGCAGTGACCCCCCAAATCAGCCCCAGCATTTT
TRBV20-1	once	TRBJ1-2	TRBD1	CGTADPNYGYTF	TGTGGGACAGCGGACCCTAACTATGGCTACACCTTC
TRBV20-1	-	TRBJ2-1	-	CSEQSGNEQFF	TGCAGTGAACAATCCGGGAATGAGCAGTTCTTC
TRBV5-1	-	TRBJ2-1	-	CASSLDSRRNEQFF	TGTGCCAGCAGCTTAGATTCAAGGCGGAATGAGCAGTTCTTC
TRBV7-2	-	TRBJ1-1	-	CASSPLSVNEAFF	TGTGCCAGCAGCCCCCTTTCGGTGAATGAAGCTTTCTTT
TRBV7-6	few	TRBJ2-5	-	CASSLSGQSNQPQYF	TGTGCCAGCAGCTTATCTGGACAGTCCAATCAGCCCCAGTACTTC
TRBV5-1	-	TRBJ1-1	-	CASSKGGPEAFF	TGCGCCAGCAGTAAGGGGGGTCCTGAAGCTTTCTTT
TRBV6-2/TRBV6-3	many	TRBJ2-7	-	CASSQTMPYEQYF	TGTGCCAGCAGCCAGACTATGCCCTACGAGCAGTACTTC
TRBV15	many	TRBJ2-7	TRBD2	CATSRDGTSGRSEQYF	TGTGCCACCAGCAGAGATGGGACTAGCGGGAGAAGCGAGCAGTACTTC
TRBV2	many	TRBJ2-2	-	CASSDYRGVGGELFF	TGTGCCAGCAGTGATTATAGGGGAGTCGGCGGGGAGCTGTTTTTT
TRBV12-3/TRBV12-4	many	TRBJ2-7	-	CASSTDILASYEQYF	TGTGCCAGCAGTACGGACATACTCGCATCCTACGAGCAGTACTTC
TRBV20-1	few	TRBJ2-3	-	CSAGEGSTDTQYF	TGCAGTGCCGGAGAGGGGAGCACAGATACGCAGTATTTT
TRBV7-8	many	TRBJ2-5	-	CATHPFGETQYF	TGTGCCACTCATCCCTTTGGGGAGACCCAGTACTTC
TRBV5-1	-	TRBJ1-3	-	CASSWGDHGNTIYF	TGCGCCAGCAGCTGGGGGGACCATGGAAACACCATATATTTT
TRBV7-8	many	TRBJ1-1	-	CASSLLFPNTEAFF	TGTGCCAGCAGCTTATTGTTCCCCAACACTGAAGCTTTCTTT
TRBV20-1	-	TRBJ2-7	TRBD2	CSATIHDASGGLYEQYF	TGCAGTGCTACAATCCACGACGCTAGCGGGGGCCTATACGAGCAGTACTTC
TRBV14	-	TRBJ2-1	-	CASSQDLGARNEQFF	TGTGCCAGCAGCCAAGATCTGGGGGCCCGGAATGAGCAGTTCTTC
TRBV29-1	once	TRBJ2-7	TRBD2	CSVEVSSGVSYEQYF	TGCAGCGTTGAAGTTAGTAGCGGGGTCTCCTACGAGCAGTACTTC